This T cell receptor (beta chain) was captured in a study of technical replicates of blood from a handful of donors. Profiled with immunoSEQ multiplex PCR; TCRdb holds only in-frame clones, not every one. Of some 74,000 clones listed, about 97% are singletons. This clone was seen once. Germline V lookup: CDR1 MNHEY, CDR2 SVGAGI. The CDR3 extends over 14 amino acids. Trimming took 0 bases from V and 4 from J, leaving 7 bases between them. The sequence was obtained from a human donor in good health. The sequenced sample consisted of T cells isolated from PBMCs. The gene calls are TRBV6-5 and TRBJ1-3; no clear D. In nucleotides, the CDR3 is TGTGCCAGCAGTTACTCGAAGGAGGGAAACACCATATATTTT. Residues: CASSYSKEGNTIYF.